Sequencing of this T cell receptor beta chain was carried out in a study of blood T cell repertoires in COVID-19. V was clipped by 6 bases and J by 4 bases, with 10 bases between them. Germline V gene lookup returns CDR1 MNHEY and CDR2 SVGAGI. This CDR3 is built from 12 residues. Repertoires were generated with immunoSEQ multiplex PCR, while TCRdb's copy carries only in-frame clones and drops some. The table lists 140,000 or so clones, around 90% of them singletons, with approximately 10% in the top ten. This clone has a single count. The V and J genes are TRBV6-5 and TRBJ2-7, with unresolved D. This receptor was taken from a man in his 60s with active or convalescent COVID-19. Sequencing input: peripheral blood. The CDR3 coding sequence is TGTGCCAGCAGCCTAGACGGGTACGAGCAGTACTTC. Its protein product is CASSLDGYEQYF.